Below, 6 T cell receptor beta chains from the same sample are listed, as sequenced in a study of Ad26.COV2.S vaccination and SARS-CoV-2 variants. The table came from immunoSEQ multiplex PCR; TCRdb's copy has only in-frame clones and leaves some out. The sample contains 350,000 to 450,000 clones, roughly 87% of which appear only once. Treatment given: around 19 received Ad26.COV2.S at low or high dose, single or two shots; 5 received placebo; per-sample allocation not given. Day 63 following the first vaccine or placebo injection was when the samples were taken. This material consisted of peripheral blood, taken in a trial of Ad26.COV2.S vaccine versus placebo. These receptors were obtained from a person between 18 and 59 years old who received the Ad26.COV2.S COVID-19 vaccine or a placebo.

This clone was counted between two and nine times. Other DNA sequences in the sample encode the same CDR3. The chain combines TRBV5-1 with TRBJ2-7; D gene ambiguous. The germline gives CDR1 SGHRS, CDR2 YFSETQ. This CDR3 has 12 residues. The ends were cut back, 2 bases at V and 2 bases at J, with 5 bases in the middle. CDR3 DNA: TGCGCCAGCAGCTTAGAGGCCTACGAGCAGTACTTC. It yields the protein CASSLEAYEQYF.

The V call is TRBV27, the J call TRBJ1-5; D gene uncertain. V shed 3 bases and J shed 2 bases, with 11 bases lying between them. Germline V CDR1 and CDR2: MNHEY, SMNVEV (reference sequence). The CDR3 totals 15 residues. Written as DNA, the CDR3 is TGTGCCAGCAGTTTCATGGGTTCGGGCAATCAGCCCCAGCATTTT. It translates to CASSFMGSGNQPQHF.

The J gene is TRBJ2-3, the V gene TRBV7-3; 10 bases line up with TRBD2. V dropped 3 bases and J dropped 5; count of bases not matched to a gene: 8. Germline CDR1 is SGHTA and CDR2 is FQGTGA. The CDR3 spans 16 residues. The chain's CDR3 is CASSLIASGGLDTQYF. For the CDR3, the DNA is TGTGCCAGCAGCTTGATTGCTAGCGGGGGTTTAGATACGCAGTATTTT.

This chain links TRBV25-1 with TRBJ2-2, with 11 positions matching TRBD1. Germline CDR1 and CDR2: MGHDK and SYGVNS. The V segment lost 2 bases and the J segment 6 bases; nucleotides outside the gene matches: 5. The CDR3 consists of 16 residues. CDR3 amino acids: CASSEGTGGLAGELFF. In DNA, the CDR3 is TGTGCCAGCAGTGAAGGGACAGGGGGGTTGGCCGGGGAGCTGTTTTTT. The variable domain in full, with the rest retrieved from reference TRBV25-1 and TRBJ2-2, is EADIYQTPRYLVIGTGKKITLECSQTMGHDKMYWYQQDPGMELHLIHYSYGVNSTEKGDLSSESTVSRIRTEHFPLTLESARPSHTSQYLCASSEGTGGLAGELFFGEGSRLTVL.

This clone was observed once. The V gene is TRBV29-1, the J gene TRBJ2-7, with 7 nucleotides matching TRBD1. The CDR3 is made up of 13 amino acids. Trimming cost V 7 bases and J 5 bases; bases outside gene matches: 11. Germline V gene data show CDR1 as SQVTM and CDR2 as ANQGSEA. This chain's CDR3 is CSATQGILDEQYF. CDR3 nucleotide sequence: TGCAGCGCAACACAGGGGATCTTGGACGAGCAGTACTTC.

V usage is TRBV5-4 and J usage is TRBJ2-7; D perhaps matches TRBD2 (6 bases). This CDR3 spans 14 amino acids. CDR1 and CDR2 (germline): SGHNT, YYREEE (reference sequence). Between the trimmed V and J ends, which lost 6 bases and 3 bases, there was a span of 16 bases. The CDR3 region has the DNA TGTGCCAGCAACAAGGATGGGGGGAACTACGAGCAGTACTTC. Protein: CASNKDGGNYEQYF.